This TCR beta chain was captured in a study of cytomegalovirus exposure and HLA in healthy donors. The primer mix had 60 Vbeta and 13 Jbeta primers. Sequencing used immunoSEQ multiplex PCR; TCRdb keeps in-frame clones, though not all of them. The sample yields 100,000 to 150,000 clones, approximately 10% seen once. The germline gives CDR1 SNHLY, CDR2 FYNNEI. The CDR3 is made up of 13 amino acids. V shed 3 bases and J shed 4 bases, with 9 bases lying between them. The chain links TRBV2 to TRBJ1-1; D unclear. The receptor's source is a young woman in good health and CMV-seropositive. The source material was PBMCs. This CDR3 is CASSERYLTEAFF. The CDR3 DNA is TGTGCCAGCAGTGAGAGGTATCTCACTGAAGCTTTCTTT.